This T cell receptor beta chain was recorded in a study of OX40 agonist ivuxolimab in advanced cancers. Study-wide context: The patients got ivuxolimab, which is an agonistic anti-OX40 (CD134) antibody. Aged 23 to 79 with a mean of 60 years, they were about 78% male.

The assay was immunoSEQ multiplex PCR, and TCRdb's table has in-frame clones only and misses some. The table lists 90,000 or so clones, 80% to 95% of them singletons. Concerning this clone itself: Antigen specificity is unknown.

The CDR3 runs 12 residues. Per germline, CDR1 MNHNY and CDR2 SVGAGI (reference sequence). Trimming left V 4 bases short and J 6 bases short, with 8 bases between. Points from the study as a whole: Relative to CD4+ cells, CD8+ T cells on average had more expanded clones. CD4+ and CD8+ blood T cells expanded clonally by week 6 at 0.1 to 3.0 mg/kg.

This chain uses TRBV6-6 with TRBJ2-3; no clear D. Sequencing was performed on CD4+ or CD8+ T cells sorted from blood, taken in a trial of the OX40 agonist ivuxolimab. The source is an adult with an advanced solid tumor such as melanoma, head and neck, liver or kidney cancer. CDR3 residues: CASSSGPDTQYF. The CDR3 nucleotides are TGTGCCAGCAGTTCTGGGCCCGATACGCAGTATTTT.